Here is one TCR beta chain with its context. No antigen is known for it. Sequence at one end of the junction differs from germline and may be a read error. The CDR3 is made up of 13 amino acids. Germline V gene sequence: CDR1 WNHNN, CDR2 SYGVQD (reference sequence). The sample originates from a study of tumor and adjacent non-tumor tissue in lung cancer. Study-level findings and limits: TCR diversity was significantly greater in tumor than normal lung tissue. Shorter survival was associated with higher TCR diversity in tumors.

This sample's RNA came from whole unsorted tissue. Distant lung tissue was collected more than 3 cm away from the tumor edge. Newly diagnosed lung cancer patients had thoracic surgery in China, August–late 2014, without prior chemotherapy. The library came from three nested PCR rounds adapted from ARM-PCR protocols. TCRdb independently ran MiXCR on the multiplex PCR reads; one entry per CDR3 protein. The sample holds about 90,000 distinct CDR3 sequences, 76% seen once. J is TRBJ2-1 and V is TRBV10-1, with D maybe TRBD2 (5 bases). Specimen: distant non-tumor lung tissue. This sequence originates from a woman between 50 and 59 years old with non-small cell lung cancer. The CDR3 here is CVSSATPSWELFF. DNA for the CDR3: TGCGTCAGCAGTGCGACCCCTTCATGGGAGCTGTTCTTC.